This TCR beta chain was sequenced in a study of OX40 agonist ivuxolimab in advanced cancers. At the level of the study: Patients were infused with ivuxolimab every 2 weeks at 0.01 to 10 mg/kg. Study-wide results and caveats: The mean number of expanded clones was higher in CD8+ T cells than in CD4+.

Profiling relied on immunoSEQ multiplex PCR, and the TCRdb table lists in-frame clones only, not all of them. Seen here are over 25,000 clones, 85% observed once, and the top ten hold nearly 50%. The cohort excluded patients with autoimmune disease history or systemic immunosuppression. This clone appeared once. Antigen specificity is unknown. V was pared by 5 bases and J by 4 bases, with 5 bases of the junction left unmatched. CDR1 is MNHEY, CDR2 SMNVEV, per germline (reference sequence). CDR3 length equals 14 residues. The receptor comes from an adult with an advanced solid tumor such as melanoma, head and neck, liver or kidney cancer. The rearrangement links TRBV27 to TRBJ1-1; the match to TRBD1 covers 9 bases. The sequencing here drew on CD4+ or CD8+ T cells sorted from blood, taken in a trial of the OX40 agonist ivuxolimab. The CDR3 spells CASSLDRGGTEAFF. The CDR3 DNA reads as TGTGCCAGCAGTCTAGACAGGGGGGGCACTGAAGCTTTCTTT.